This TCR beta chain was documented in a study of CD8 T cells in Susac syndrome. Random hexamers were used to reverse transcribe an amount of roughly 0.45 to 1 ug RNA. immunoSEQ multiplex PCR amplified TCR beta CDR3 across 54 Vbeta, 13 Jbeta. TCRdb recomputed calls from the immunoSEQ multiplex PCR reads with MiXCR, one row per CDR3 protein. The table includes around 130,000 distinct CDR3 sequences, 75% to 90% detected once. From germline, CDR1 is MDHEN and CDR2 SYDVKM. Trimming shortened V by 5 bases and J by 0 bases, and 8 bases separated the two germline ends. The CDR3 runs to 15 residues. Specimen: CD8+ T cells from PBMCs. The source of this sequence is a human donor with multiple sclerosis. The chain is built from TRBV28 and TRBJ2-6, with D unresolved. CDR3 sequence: CASSQFLSGANVLTF. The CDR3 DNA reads TGTGCCAGCAGTCAGTTCCTCTCTGGGGCCAACGTCCTGACTTTC. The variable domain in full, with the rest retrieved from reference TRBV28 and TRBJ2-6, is DVKVTQSSRYLVKRTGEKVFLECVQDMDHENMFWYRQDPGLGLRLIYFSYDVKMKEKGDIPEGYSVSREKKERFSLILESASTNQTSMYLCASSQFLSGANVLTFGAGSRLTVL.